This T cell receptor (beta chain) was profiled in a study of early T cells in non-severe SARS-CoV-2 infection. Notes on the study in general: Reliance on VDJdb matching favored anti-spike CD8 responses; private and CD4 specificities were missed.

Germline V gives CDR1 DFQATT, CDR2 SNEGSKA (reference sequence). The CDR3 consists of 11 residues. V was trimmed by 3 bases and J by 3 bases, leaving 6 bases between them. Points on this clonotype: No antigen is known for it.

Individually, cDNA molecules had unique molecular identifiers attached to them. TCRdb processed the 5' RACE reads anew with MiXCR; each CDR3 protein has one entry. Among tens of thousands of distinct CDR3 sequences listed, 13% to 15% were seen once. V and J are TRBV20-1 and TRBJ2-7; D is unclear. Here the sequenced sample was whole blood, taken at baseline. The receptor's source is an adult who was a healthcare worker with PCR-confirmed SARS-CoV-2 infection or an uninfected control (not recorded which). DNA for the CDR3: TGCAGTGCTAGGAGTAACTACGAGCAGTACTTC. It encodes CSARSNYEQYF.